Shown below are 29 T cell receptor beta chains from a single sample sequenced in a study of post-analysis software for immune sequencing data. Findings and limits, study-wide: Five TRBV segments were significantly more frequent in patients than in controls. TRBV5-6, TRBV5-1 and TRBV20-1 were among these segments.

Antigens for these TCRs are unknown. Unique-molecular-identifier-tagged TCR beta cDNA libraries were used. TCRdb called the PCR reads again in MiXCR, with one record for every CDR3 protein. The sample records about 680,000 distinct CDR3 sequences, more than 50% being singletons. What was sequenced was blood. These receptors were obtained from a girl between 2 and 10 years old with multiple sclerosis.

The CDR3 region has the DNA TGCGCCAGCCAGACCGGACCCCATGAGCAGTTCTTC. As protein: CASQTGPHEQFF. The V and J genes are TRBV5-1 and TRBJ2-1, with D unresolved. Trimming removed 7 bases at V and 8 bases at J, with 13 bases between. The CDR3 is 12 residues long. Germline CDR1 SGHRS, CDR2 YFSETQ.

The chain has TRBV6-2 or TRBV6-3 and TRBJ1-5; D not certain. The CDR3 is 13 amino acids. Germline V CDR1 and CDR2: MNHEY, SVGEGT. Between the trimmed V and J ends, which lost 4 bases and 6 bases, there was a span of 10 bases. The CDR3 DNA sequence: TGTGCCAGCAGTTGGGAATTCACTCAGCCCCAGCATTTT. This codes for CASSWEFTQPQHF.

V gene TRBV6-5 combines with J gene TRBJ1-2, with D possibly being TRBD1 (5 bases). Germline assignment: CDR1 MNHEY and CDR2 SVGAGI. The CDR3 spans 14 residues. Trimming took 6 bases from V and 8 from J, leaving 19 bases between them. The CDR3 bases are TGTGCCAGCAGATTAGGGGTTAGGGCGTGGGGCTACACCTTC. Residues: CASRLGVRAWGYTF.

The chain recombines TRBV10-1 with TRBJ2-3, with D possibly being TRBD1 or TRBD2 (5 bases each). Germline CDR1 WNHNN, CDR2 SYGVQD (reference sequence). V lost 3 bases and J lost 5, with 15 bases in between. This CDR3 has 15 residues. CDR3 coding DNA: TGCGCCAGCAGTGACGGGACCACGCCTATAGATACGCAGTATTTT. As protein: CASSDGTTPIDTQYF.

CDR3 protein: CSAREAGTRDNEQYF. For the CDR3, the DNA is TGCAGTGCTAGAGAAGCCGGGACTAGAGACAATGAGCAGTACTTC. The chain carries TRBV20-1 and TRBJ2-7, with 8 nucleotides matching TRBD2. The CDR3 runs 15 residues. CDR1 and CDR2 from the germline V gene are DFQATT and SNEGSKA (reference sequence). Unmatched junction bases numbered 11, after V lost 0 bases and J lost 7 bases.

The V gene is TRBV9, the J gene TRBJ2-5; 9 bases match TRBD2. With the DNA end fitting TRBJ2-7 better, the J assignment may be wrong. CDR3 size: 14 residues. In germline, CDR1 is SGDLS, CDR2 YYNGEE. The CDR3 nucleotides read TGTGCCAGCAGCGTTAGCGGGAGCTCGGACGAGCAGTACTTC. The encoded protein is CASSVSGSSDEQYF.

This clonotype appeared a single time. This sequence joins TRBV29-1 and TRBJ2-1; 7 nucleotides line up with TRBD1. V was clipped by 6 bases and J by 9 bases; unmatched bases: 5. CDR1 is SQVTM, CDR2 ANQGSEA, per germline. The CDR3 sequence is 11 residues long. This chain's CDR3 is CSVTGVGEQFF. The CDR3 DNA sequence: TGCAGCGTAACAGGGGTCGGTGAGCAGTTCTTC.

V is TRBV3-1 and J is TRBJ2-4; D uncertain. CDR1 and CDR2 (germline): LGHDT, YNNKEL (reference sequence). V lost 0 bases and J lost 1, with 10 bases in between. CDR3 length equals 16 residues. CDR3 nucleotides: TGTGCCAGCAGCCAAGATCCCGGCAGGGCCAAAAACATTCAGTACTTC. Encoded protein: CASSQDPGRAKNIQYF. Complete variable domain (other parts from reference TRBV3-1 and TRBJ2-4): DTAVSQTPKYLVTQMGNDKSIKCEQNLGHDTMYWYKQDSKKFLKIMFSYNNKELIINETVPNRFSPKSPDKAHLNLHINSLELGDSAVYFCASSQDPGRAKNIQYFGAGTRLSVL.

This clonotype was seen a few times. V gene TRBV7-2 combines with J gene TRBJ2-3, with D perhaps TRBD1 (6 bases). The V gene lost 1 base and the J gene lost 0 bases, with 11 bases spanning the gap. Germline loops: CDR1 SGHTA, CDR2 FQGNSA. The CDR3 totals 16 residues. As DNA, the CDR3 is TGTGCCAGCAGCTTAGAGGGGGTCCCTAGCACAGATACGCAGTATTTT. Translating gives CASSLEGVPSTDTQYF.

J is TRBJ1-1 and V is TRBV20-1; unclear D gene. This CDR3 has 11 amino acids. Germline CDR1 is DFQATT and CDR2 is SNEGSKA (reference sequence). Deletions cut 5 bases from V and 3 bases from J, with 7 bases between. The CDR3: CSAPLYTEAFF. The CDR3 coding sequence is TGCAGTGCTCCCCTGTACACTGAAGCTTTCTTT.

The chain links TRBV12-3 or TRBV12-4 to TRBJ1-2; D unclear. There are 12 residues in the CDR3. Trimming stripped 7 bases from V and 3 bases from J, with 9 bases between. The CDR3 sequence: CASNDIHYGYTF. The CDR3 nucleotides read TGTGCCAGCAATGACATTCACTATGGCTACACCTTC.

V is TRBV7-2 and J is TRBJ1-1; 7 nucleotides agree with TRBD1. This CDR3 region has 15 residues. CDR1 is SGHTA and CDR2 is FQGNSA in the germline V gene. J gave up 3 bases and V 5 bases, and 9 bases lay outside the gene matches. The chain's CDR3 is CASSPRHTGDTEAFF. CDR3 DNA: TGTGCCAGCAGCCCACGCCACACAGGGGACACTGAAGCTTTCTTT.

This clonotype was observed a handful of times. In DNA form, the CDR3 reads TGCAGCTCCGCGACTAGCGGGGCCTACAATGAGCAGTTCTTC. It yields the protein CSSATSGAYNEQFF. V gene TRBV29-1 combines with J gene TRBJ2-1; 11 bases agree with TRBD2. The V and J ends lost 8 bases and 2 bases, in that order; junction bases with no gene match: 5. CDR1 is SQVTM and CDR2 is ANQGSEA in the germline V gene. This CDR3 contains 14 residues.

V and J are TRBV11-2 and TRBJ2-3; D uncertain. Trimming stripped 0 bases from V and 2 bases from J, with 15 bases between. Germline V gives CDR1 SGHAT, CDR2 FQNNGV. CDR3 length: 17 residues. The CDR3 sequence: CASSLDSKSRYTDTQYF. The CDR3 DNA follows: TGTGCCAGCAGCTTAGATAGCAAGTCCCGGTACACAGATACGCAGTATTTT.

The chain links TRBV15 to TRBJ2-1; D is uncertain. CDR1 LNHNV and CDR2 YYDKDF come from the germline V gene (reference sequence). CDR3 length: 16 amino acids. Trimming took off 2 bases at V and 10 bases at J, with 21 bases between the two ends. In nucleotides, the CDR3 is TGTGCCACCAGCAGATTGGACCAAGTAATGGTCCCGGAGCAGTTCTTC. Its translation is CATSRLDQVMVPEQFF.

This clonotype was detected a few times. V gene TRBV20-1 combines with J gene TRBJ1-2; D is perhaps TRBD1 (6 bases). CDR3 size: 13 residues. Germline V gene sequence: CDR1 DFQATT, CDR2 SNEGSKA (reference sequence). V was pared by 1 base and J by 1 base, with 7 bases between. CDR3 sequence: CSARAGDNYGYTF. The CDR3 DNA follows: TGCAGTGCTAGAGCAGGGGATAACTATGGCTACACCTTC.

The J gene is TRBJ2-1, the V gene TRBV30; 7 nucleotides match TRBD1. CDR1 and CDR2 (germline): GTSNPN, SVGIG (reference sequence). The CDR3 contains 15 residues. Trimming at V came to 3 bases and at J to 1 base, leaving 6 bases not matched to a gene. CDR3 DNA: TGTGCCTGGAGATCCGGGACAGTGTCCTACAATGAGCAGTTCTTC. Translated: CAWRSGTVSYNEQFF.

This clonotype showed up just a few times. This chain connects TRBV7-2 to TRBJ2-3, with D tentatively TRBD1 or TRBD2 (5 bases each). CDR1 is SGHTA and CDR2 is FQGNSA in the germline V gene. The ends were cut back, 5 bases at V and 9 bases at J, with 15 bases in the middle. The CDR3 has 13 residues. The CDR3 spells CASSEGRLGTQYF. The CDR3 DNA follows: TGTGCCAGCAGCGAGGGACGGTTGGGAACGCAGTATTTT.

The chain links TRBV6-1 to TRBJ2-7; 8 positions agree with TRBD2. Germline lookup yields CDR1 MNHNS and CDR2 SASEGT. Losses at the gene ends were 10 bases for V and 4 bases for J; bases not matched to a gene: 15. The CDR3 is made up of 15 amino acids. CDR3 sequence (DNA): TGTGCCACCGCCGTCCTAGCGGGTCCCCCGTACGAGCAGTACTTC. Translated, it gives CATAVLAGPPYEQYF.

The chain employs TRBV7-2 and TRBJ1-6; D is perhaps TRBD1 (5 bases). Germline V gives CDR1 SGHTA, CDR2 FQGNSA. The CDR3 contains 15 residues. With 1 base removed from V and 6 bases from J, the gap between germline ends came to 10 bases. For the CDR3, the DNA is TGTGCCAGCAGCTTAGATCAGGGCTCTAATTCACCCCTCCACTTT. This encodes CASSLDQGSNSPLHF.

This chain connects TRBV5-6 to TRBJ2-1, with D maybe TRBD1 (5 bases). Trimming cost V 2 bases and J 3 bases, with 15 bases left between them. The CDR3 spans 16 residues. Germline loops: CDR1 SGHDT, CDR2 YYEEEE. CDR3 DNA sequence: TGTGCCAGCAGCTTTTTCGTCTGGGGCCTCTACAATGAGCAGTTCTTC. Translated: CASSFFVWGLYNEQFF.

This clonotype was seen a handful of times. CDR3 residues: CASSQDLSSGGTQYF. In DNA form, the CDR3 reads TGCGCCAGCAGCCAAGATTTATCTAGCGGGGGAACCCAGTACTTC. The chain combines TRBV4-3 with TRBJ2-5, with 10 bases that match TRBD2. J was trimmed by 8 bases and V by 0 bases; bases with no gene match: 6. The CDR3 loop spans 15 amino acids. CDR1 is LGHNA and CDR2 is YSLEER in the germline V gene.

This chain joins TRBV29-1 and TRBJ2-5; tentative D call: TRBD2 (8 bases). The CDR3 is 13 residues long. V dropped 7 bases and J dropped 2 bases, with 14 bases sitting between them. Germline-derived CDR1 and CDR2 are SQVTM and ANQGSEA. CDR3 bases: TGCAGCGGACAGGGACTAGAACAAGAGACCCAGTACTTC. Its translation: CSGQGLEQETQYF. Variable domain in full (rest from reference TRBV29-1 and TRBJ2-5): SAVISQKPSRDICQRGTSLTIQCQVDSQVTMMFWYRQQPGQSLTLIATANQGSEATYESGFVIDKFPISRPNLTFSTLTVSNMSPEDSSIYLCSGQGLEQETQYFGPGTRLLVL.

The chain uses TRBV6-5 and TRBJ2-3; D gene ambiguous. Germline CDR1 reads MNHEY; CDR2 reads SVGAGI. V dropped 4 bases and J dropped 5 bases, with 7 bases sitting between them. The CDR3 has 12 amino acids. The CDR3 nucleotides read TGTGCCAGCAGTTTGACACGAGATACGCAGTATTTT. This sequence encodes CASSLTRDTQYF.

The chain recombines TRBV29-1 with TRBJ2-7, with D possibly being TRBD1 (6 bases). Germline CDR1 is SQVTM and CDR2 is ANQGSEA. CDR3 length equals 14 residues. Trimming stripped 0 bases from V and 1 base from J, with 10 bases between. CDR3 residues: CSVEEPQGSYEQYF. Written as DNA, the CDR3 is TGCAGCGTTGAAGAACCACAGGGATCCTACGAGCAGTACTTC.

The V gene is TRBV6-2 or TRBV6-3, the J gene TRBJ2-1; D remains unclear. The ends were cut back, 4 bases at V and 0 bases at J, with 16 bases in the middle. The CDR3 covers 17 residues. The germline CDR1 and CDR2 sequences are MNHEY and SVGEGT. CDR3 DNA sequence: TGTGCCAGCAGTTGCTCCCTCTCTGGCGGCTCCTACAATGAGCAGTTCTTC. Translation: CASSCSLSGGSYNEQFF.

The chain employs TRBV4-3 and TRBJ1-1; D perhaps matches TRBD1 (5 bases). The V gene lost 0 bases and the J gene lost 5 bases, with 16 bases spanning the gap. The CDR3 runs 16 residues. Germline lookup yields CDR1 LGHNA and CDR2 YSLEER. This CDR3 reads CASSQDIRPRGTEAFF. The CDR3 DNA reads TGCGCCAGCAGCCAAGATATTAGGCCCCGGGGGACTGAAGCTTTCTTT.

The CDR3 reads CASSLYSAETQYF. DNA for the CDR3: TGCGCCAGCAGCTTGTATAGTGCAGAGACCCAGTACTTC. The rearrangement links TRBV5-1 to TRBJ2-5, with D hard to call. Germline CDR1 reads SGHRS; CDR2 reads YFSETQ. The CDR3 contains 13 residues. Trimming shortened V by 1 base and J by 4 bases, and 8 bases separated the two germline ends. The full variable domain, completed using reference TRBV5-1 and TRBJ2-5, is KAGVTQTPRYLIKTRGQQVTLSCSPISGHRSVSWYQQTPGQGLQFLFEYFSETQRNKGNFPGRFSGRQFSNSRSEMNVSTLELGDSALYLCASSLYSAETQYFGPGTRLLVL.

V is TRBV27 and J is TRBJ1-1; TRBD1 is a possible D gene (6 bases). This CDR3 has 11 amino acids. Germline CDR1 MNHEY, CDR2 SMNVEV (reference sequence). The V end lost 4 bases, the J end lost 9 bases, and 9 bases lay between the germline ends. In DNA form, the CDR3 reads TGTGCCAGCAGTTACGGACAGAAAGCTTTCTTT. Amino acids: CASSYGQKAFF.